A single sample is the source of the 20 T cell receptor beta chains below, sequenced in a study of early T cells in non-severe SARS-CoV-2 infection. TCRdb reprocessed the 5' RACE reads with MiXCR, giving one entry per CDR3 protein. The table has tens of thousands of distinct CDR3 sequences, roughly 12% seen once. Specimen: whole blood. Receptors were obtained from an adult who was a healthcare worker with PCR-confirmed SARS-CoV-2 infection or an uninfected control (not recorded which).

The chain combines TRBV20-1 with TRBJ2-2; D could derive from TRBD1 or TRBD2 (6 bases each). Germline V gene sequence: CDR1 DFQATT, CDR2 SNEGSKA (reference sequence). This CDR3 contains 13 residues. Deletions cut 3 bases from V and 4 bases from J, with 9 bases between. As DNA, the CDR3 is TGCAGTGCTAGCGAGGGGGGCACCGGGGAGCTGTTTTTT. This sequence encodes CSASEGGTGELFF.

This clonotype was picked up many times. V and J are TRBV29-1 and TRBJ2-7, with TRBD1 as a possible D gene (6 bases). This CDR3 is built from 14 residues. Germline V gene data show CDR1 as SQVTM and CDR2 as ANQGSEA. V was clipped by 4 bases and J by 6 bases, with 19 bases between them. CDR3 sequence reads: CSVAQGNFGSEQYF. In nucleotides, the CDR3 is TGCAGCGTTGCTCAGGGGAACTTCGGTAGCGAGCAGTACTTC.

In this sample, this clonotype turned up a few times. The chain links TRBV7-2 to TRBJ2-7, with D hard to call. Germline loops: CDR1 SGHTA, CDR2 FQGNSA. The CDR3 has 15 amino acids. The V end was cut by 3 bases, the J end by 0 bases, with 12 bases between. The CDR3 DNA reads TGTGCCAGCAGCTTGGGTCGCTTAAGCTCCTACGAGCAGTACTTC. Protein product: CASSLGRLSSYEQYF.

V gene TRBV14 combines with J gene TRBJ1-1; 11 bases line up with TRBD1. This CDR3 is 18 amino acids long. Losses at the gene ends were 4 bases for V and 0 bases for J; bases not matched to a gene: 10. Germline loops: CDR1 SGHDN, CDR2 FVKESK. The CDR3 DNA sequence: TGTGCCAGCAGCCCCACGGACAGGGGGCTACCCTTGAACACTGAAGCTTTCTTT. Its translation: CASSPTDRGLPLNTEAFF. The full variable domain, completed using reference TRBV14 and TRBJ1-1, is EAGVTQFPSHSVIEKGQTVTLRCDPISGHDNLYWYRRVMGKEIKFLLHFVKESKQDESGMPNNRFLAERTGGTYSTLKVQPAELEDSGVYFCASSPTDRGLPLNTEAFFGQGTRLTVV.

At least ten counts were recorded for this clonotype. Mismatch with germline at one junction end may stem from a read error. The CDR3 DNA reads TGCAGTGCTGGGCGTGGGACTAGCTCCTCCGAGCAGTACTTC. It specifies CSAGRGTSSSEQYF. The genes are TRBV20-1 and TRBJ2-7; 9 bases align to TRBD2. CDR1 is DFQATT and CDR2 is SNEGSKA in the germline V gene (reference sequence). The CDR3 has 14 amino acids.

This clonotype was counted only a few times. This sequence joins TRBV6-2 or TRBV6-3 and TRBJ2-1; D gene uncertain. Germline V gene data show CDR1 as MNHEY and CDR2 as SVGEGT. The CDR3 is made up of 17 amino acids. Trimming removed 1 base from V and 8 bases from J, with 21 bases in between. This chain's CDR3 is CASSYFPGSSRRDEQFF. CDR3 nucleotides: TGTGCCAGCAGTTACTTCCCCGGGTCCTCCAGGCGCGATGAGCAGTTCTTC.

This clonotype was found a few times. The CDR3 sequence is CSARDPQGWGYTF. In DNA, the CDR3 is TGCAGTGCTAGGGACCCACAGGGTTGGGGCTACACCTTC. The rearrangement joins TRBV20-1 to TRBJ1-2; perhaps TRBD1 as D (6 bases). Trimming removed 3 bases at V and 8 bases at J, with 16 bases between. Germline V gene data show CDR1 as DFQATT and CDR2 as SNEGSKA (reference sequence). The CDR3 loop spans 13 amino acids.

This clonotype was found many times. The V and J genes are TRBV7-2 and TRBJ1-2; TRBD1 matches 8 bases. Per the germline V gene, CDR1 is SGHTA and CDR2 is FQGNSA. The V gene end was trimmed by 5 bases and the J gene end by 8 bases; junction bases not matched to a gene: 10. This CDR3 comprises 14 residues. The CDR3 loop reads CASSRNQGAQGYTF. The CDR3 DNA follows: TGTGCCAGCAGCCGTAATCAGGGGGCGCAGGGCTACACCTTC.

This clonotype was observed a handful of times. The V and J genes are TRBV5-1 and TRBJ1-1; 9 bases match TRBD1. The trim removed 3 bases at V and 5 bases at J, leaving 5 bases unmatched. Germline CDR1 reads SGHRS; CDR2 reads YFSETQ. The CDR3 contains 14 residues. In nucleotides, the CDR3 is TGCGCCAGCAGCTCCGGGACAGGGTGGACTGAAGCTTTCTTT. It translates to CASSSGTGWTEAFF.

This clonotype was seen at least ten times. The V gene is TRBV29-1, the J gene TRBJ2-2; 13 nucleotides match TRBD2. The CDR3 length is 14 residues. With V trimmed by 4 bases and J by 7 bases, 3 bases remained unmatched. Germline V lookup: CDR1 SQVTM, CDR2 ANQGSEA. CDR3 in amino acids: CSVVGTSGNGELFF. For the CDR3, the DNA is TGCAGCGTTGTTGGGACTAGCGGGAACGGGGAGCTGTTTTTT.

This clonotype was recorded many times. The CDR3 nucleotides are TGCAGCGTTGAAAGTGGTCGAGGGGGCGAGACCCAGTACTTC. Amino acid sequence: CSVESGRGGETQYF. V is TRBV29-1 and J is TRBJ2-5; 7 bases map to TRBD1. The length of the CDR3 is 14 residues. V trimming: 2 bases; J trimming: 5 bases; junction bases outside the gene matches: 8. Germline V gene data show CDR1 as SQVTM and CDR2 as ANQGSEA. The full variable domain, completed using reference TRBV29-1 and TRBJ2-5, is SAVISQKPSRDICQRGTSLTIQCQVDSQVTMMFWYRQQPGQSLTLIATANQGSEATYESGFVIDKFPISRPNLTFSTLTVSNMSPEDSSIYLCSVESGRGGETQYFGPGTRLLVL.

This clonotype was seen repeatedly, ten times or more. The rearrangement links TRBV5-1 to TRBJ2-1; no definite D call. The germline CDR1 and CDR2 sequences are SGHRS and YFSETQ. This CDR3 has 15 amino acids. Between the trimmed V and J ends, which lost 0 bases and 6 bases, there was a span of 13 bases. DNA for the CDR3: TGCGCCAGCAGCTTGGGGGTACTACGAGGCAATGAGCAGTTCTTC. Its protein is CASSLGVLRGNEQFF.

The gene calls are TRBV3-1 and TRBJ2-3; 7 positions match TRBD1. Per the germline V gene, CDR1 is LGHDT and CDR2 is YNNKEL (reference sequence). The ends lost 4 bases at V and 4 bases at J; junction bases unmatched: 5. CDR3 length: 14 residues. CDR3 amino acids: CASSLLTGPDTQYF. The DNA for the CDR3 is TGTGCCAGCAGCCTCTTGACAGGGCCAGATACGCAGTATTTT.

There are many counts of this clonotype. The chain is built from TRBV11-2 and TRBJ2-5, with 9 bases matching TRBD1. In germline, CDR1 is SGHAT, CDR2 FQNNGV. With 5 bases clipped from V and 3 bases from J, the junction kept 7 bases outside the gene matches. This CDR3 comprises 15 residues. The CDR3 reads CASSNRDRDKETQYF. In nucleotides, the CDR3 is TGTGCCAGCAGCAACCGGGACAGGGATAAAGAGACCCAGTACTTC. Together with reference TRBV11-2 and TRBJ2-5, the CDR3 gives the full variable domain: EAGVAQSPRYKIIEKRQSVAFWCNPISGHATLYWYQQILGQGPKLLIQFQNNGVVDDSQLPKDRFSAERLKGVDSTLKIQPAKLEDSAVYLCASSNRDRDKETQYFGPGTRLLVL.

V gene TRBV4-1 combines with J gene TRBJ2-7, with 11 bases aligning to TRBD2. Germline assignment: CDR1 MGHRA and CDR2 YSYEKL. The CDR3 is 14 amino acids. J gave up 5 bases and V 8 bases, and 8 bases lay outside the gene matches. In nucleotides, the CDR3 is TGCGCCAGCCGCTCCCTAGCGGGGGGCGACGAGCAGTACTTC. As protein: CASRSLAGGDEQYF.

This clonotype has only a few counts. The chain couples TRBV2 to TRBJ1-5; D possibly corresponds to TRBD1 (6 bases). Between the trimmed V and J ends, which lost 6 bases and 3 bases, there was a span of 15 bases. Germline assignment: CDR1 SNHLY and CDR2 FYNNEI. This CDR3 contains 15 residues. The CDR3 coding sequence is TGTGCCAGCAGGAGTACAGGGAGTGCCAATCAGCCCCAGCATTTT. This translates into CASRSTGSANQPQHF. Full variable domain (remainder filled in from reference TRBV2 and TRBJ1-5): EPEVTQTPSHQVTQMGQEVILRCVPISNHLYFYWYRQILGQKVEFLVSFYNNEISEKSEIFDDQFSVERPDGSNFTLKIRSTKLEDSAMYFCASRSTGSANQPQHFGDGTRLSIL.

This clonotype was found many times. The chain joins TRBV20-1 to TRBJ2-7; no reliable D call. Trimming cost V 6 bases and J 7 bases, with 16 bases left between them. Germline CDR1 reads DFQATT; CDR2 reads SNEGSKA (reference sequence). CDR3 length: 12 amino acids. DNA for the CDR3: TGCAGTGCGACGACTGCTCCCGGTGAGCAGTACTTC. It codes for CSATTAPGEQYF.

This clonotype was recorded many times. This chain connects TRBV12-3 or TRBV12-4 to TRBJ1-2, with a weak D call TRBD1 (6 bases). Trimming shortened V by 5 bases and J by 4 bases, and 14 bases separated the two germline ends. The CDR3 contains 14 residues. CDR3 region: CASSRQEVVYGYTF. The CDR3 DNA is TGTGCCAGCAGTAGACAGGAGGTAGTCTATGGCTACACCTTC.

J is TRBJ2-1 and V is TRBV9, with TRBD2 as a possible D gene (6 bases). Trimming stripped 4 bases from V and 2 bases from J, with 13 bases between. Germline V gives CDR1 SGDLS, CDR2 YYNGEE. This CDR3 is 15 amino acids long. The CDR3 region has the DNA TGTGCCAGCAGCCCCGGGACTGCCACCTACAATGAGCAGTTCTTC. Translated: CASSPGTATYNEQFF.

This clonotype was seen more than once but under ten times. For the CDR3, the DNA is TGTGCCATCATTCGGGAGGCGGGAACTGAAGCTTTCTTT. Amino acid sequence: CAIIREAGTEAFF. V usage is TRBV10-3 and J usage is TRBJ1-1; D not certain. From germline, CDR1 is ENHRY and CDR2 SYGVKD. The germline V and J ends were trimmed by 7 bases and 5 bases, with 14 bases remaining between them. CDR3 size: 13 residues.